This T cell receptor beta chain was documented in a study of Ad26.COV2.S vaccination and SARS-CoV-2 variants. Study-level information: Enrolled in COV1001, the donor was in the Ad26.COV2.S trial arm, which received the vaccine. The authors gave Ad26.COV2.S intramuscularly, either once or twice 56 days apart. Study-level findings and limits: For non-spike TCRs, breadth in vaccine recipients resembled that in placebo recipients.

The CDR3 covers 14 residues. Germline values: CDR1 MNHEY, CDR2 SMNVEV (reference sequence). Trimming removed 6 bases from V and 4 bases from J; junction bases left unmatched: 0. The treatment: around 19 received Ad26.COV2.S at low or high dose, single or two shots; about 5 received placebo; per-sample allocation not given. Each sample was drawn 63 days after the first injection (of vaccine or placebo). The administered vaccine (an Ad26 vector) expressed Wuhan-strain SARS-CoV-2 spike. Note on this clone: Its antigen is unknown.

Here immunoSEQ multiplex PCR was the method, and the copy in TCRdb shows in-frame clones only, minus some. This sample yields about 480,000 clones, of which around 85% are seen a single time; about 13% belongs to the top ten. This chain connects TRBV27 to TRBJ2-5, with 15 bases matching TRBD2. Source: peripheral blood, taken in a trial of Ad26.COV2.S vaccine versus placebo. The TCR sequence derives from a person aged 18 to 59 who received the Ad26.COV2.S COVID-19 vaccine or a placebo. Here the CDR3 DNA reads TGTGCCAGCAGGGGACTAGCGGGAGGAGAGACCCAGTACTTC. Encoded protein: CASRGLAGGETQYF.